One T cell receptor beta chain is described in this entry. This clone's antigen is unknown. It has no much larger one-base neighbor in the sample; base qualities were not kept. Because repertoires were sampled repeatedly during chemoradiotherapy, clonal expansion in the tumor microenvironment could be followed. Relative to germline, V is missing 3 bases and J is missing 3 bases, with 10 bases of the junction outside any gene match. CDR1 LNHDA and CDR2 SQIVND were looked up in the germline V gene (reference sequence). Inclusive of the bounding cysteine and phenylalanine, the CDR3 is 18 residues long. Only CDR3 DNA is held: 54 bases, read in frame from base 1. These data belong to a study of chemoradiotherapy in HPV16-positive cancers (dated by TCRdb to between 2022 and 2023). Regarding the complete study: Functional T-cell assays on cells from a couple of HPV16-positive patients defined candidate HPV-specific T-cell clones and common TCR motifs. The study asked whether T-cell immunity against the HPV oncoproteins E6 and E7 changes during chemoradiotherapy and whether it affects survival. The candidate HPV-specific TCRs and motifs were subsequently tracked in TCR repertoires obtained from approximately 86 patients with HPV-related cancers. Results the study describes overall, beyond this receptor: In HPV16-positive patients, expansion of HPV-responsive T cells during chemoradiotherapy was associated with improved recurrence-free survival. Expansion of candidate HPV-specific clones and E7-related TCR motifs was observed in the tumor microenvironment during treatment, whereas no such expansion was observed for non-HPV-specific T cells. The survival association was reported for HPV16-positive patients, and the functional definition of HPV-specific T cells was derived from only two HPV16-positive patients.

Libraries were built with the immunoSEQ multiplex PCR assay. TCRdb retrieved this table from immuneACCESS and kept in-frame rearrangements only. Not all clones are present; in checked studies, unresolved V genes account for under half, and no reason is known for the remainder. Counted in this sample were 20,000 to 25,000 clones; roughly 73% of them appeared once. Of the sample, around 2.5% falls within the top ten clones. This TCR came from a human donor with HPV-associated anogenital cancer. Sampling was done from a patient who underwent chemoradiotherapy. The rearrangement joined TRBV19 to TRBJ2-2; 10 of the junction bases match TRBD2. The nucleotides are TGTGCCAGTAGTATCGGACCAGCGGGAGGGCCCGACACCGGGGAGCTGTTTTTT. The translation is CASSIGPAGGPDTGELFF.